The 30 T cell receptor beta chains below come from one sample, sequenced in a study of CD8+CD57+ T cells in acquired aplastic anemia. TCR beta VDJ and CDR3 profiling used genomic DNA as template. MiXCR, applied by TCRdb to the reads, yields one record per CDR3 protein. The sample contains about 180,000 distinct CDR3 sequences, around half of which appear only once. It was patients with CD8+CD57+ cell expansion by flow cytometry who were chosen for sequencing. Sequenced material: sorted CD4+, CD8+, or CD8+CD57+ T cells (not recorded which) from PBMCs. The receptors here all came from a human donor with aplastic anemia.

The chain links TRBV19 to TRBJ2-1; TRBD2 matches 9 bases. The CDR3 totals 15 residues. Germline CDR1 reads LNHDA; CDR2 reads SQIVND (reference sequence). With 9 bases clipped from V and 9 bases from J, the junction kept 15 bases outside the gene matches. DNA for the CDR3: TGTGCCAGCGAGGCAACTAGCGGGTGGGGCGGTGAGCAGTTCTTC. It translates to CASEATSGWGGEQFF.

The chain carries TRBV20-1 and TRBJ2-7; 12 bases line up with TRBD2. V trimming: 5 bases; J trimming: 6 bases; junction bases outside the gene matches: 8. The CDR3 runs to 14 residues. Germline values: CDR1 DFQATT, CDR2 SNEGSKA (reference sequence). The CDR3 DNA follows: TGCAGTGCTGCTAGGGCTAGCGGGAGGGGCGAGCAGTACTTC. Translated, it gives CSAARASGRGEQYF.

This clonotype was observed many times. For the CDR3, the DNA is TGCGCCAGCAGCTTCTTTAGGGGGAGCGATAATTCACCCCTCCACTTT. It translates to CASSFFRGSDNSPLHF. This chain uses TRBV5-1 with TRBJ1-6, with TRBD1 as a possible D gene (6 bases). Germline values: CDR1 SGHRS, CDR2 YFSETQ. Deletions cut 2 bases from V and 5 bases from J, with 14 bases between. The CDR3 covers 16 residues.

This clonotype was observed many times. J is TRBJ2-7 and V is TRBV2; 10 bases match TRBD2. V was pared by 7 bases and J by 2 bases, with 8 bases of the junction left unmatched. Germline V CDR1 and CDR2: SNHLY, FYNNEI. The CDR3 has 15 amino acids. The CDR3 protein is CASKNSGGTTYEQYF. The CDR3 DNA reads TGTGCCAGCAAAAATAGCGGGGGGACAACCTACGAGCAGTACTTC. Looking up the rest from reference TRBV2 and TRBJ2-7 gives the full variable domain: EPEVTQTPSHQVTQMGQEVILRCVPISNHLYFYWYRQILGQKVEFLVSFYNNEISEKSEIFDDQFSVERPDGSNFTLKIRSTKLEDSAMYFCASKNSGGTTYEQYFGPGTRLTVT.

Concerning this clonotype: Relative to the germline gene, one junction end is altered; a read error may explain this. This rearrangement joins TRBV7-7 to TRBJ2-6, with D perhaps matching TRBD1 (6 bases). Per the germline V gene, CDR1 is SSHAT and CDR2 is FNYEAQ (reference sequence). The CDR3 has 17 residues. CDR3 residues: CASGLAQGSSGANVLTF. The CDR3 region has the DNA TGTGCCAGCGGCTTGGCCCAGGGGAGCTCTGGGGCCAACGTCCTGACTTTC. The full variable domain, in which reference TRBV7-7 and TRBJ2-6 provide the parts outside the CDR3, is GAGVSQSPRYKVTKRGQDVTLRCDPISSHATLYWYQQALGQGPEFLTYFNYEAQPDKSGLPSDRFSAERPEGSISTLTIQRTEQRDSAMYRCASGLAQGSSGANVLTFGAGSRLTVL.

This chain connects TRBV9 to TRBJ2-5, with TRBD2 matching over 10 bases. Germline loops: CDR1 SGDLS, CDR2 YYNGEE. J lost 5 bases, V lost 0 bases, and 7 bases had no gene match. This CDR3 spans 16 amino acids. CDR3 in DNA: TGTGCCAGCAGCGTAGGCCTAGCGGGAGAATGGGAGACCCAGTACTTC. This sequence encodes CASSVGLAGEWETQYF.

Of note for this clonotype: One end of the junction varies from germline; a read error may be responsible. The rearrangement links TRBV2 to TRBJ2-7; TRBD2 might be the D (6 bases). CDR1 SNHLY and CDR2 FYNNEI come from the germline V gene. The CDR3 totals 14 residues. CDR3 in amino acids: CAGSEVGRGYEQYF. The CDR3 bases are TGTGCCGGCAGTGAAGTGGGACGGGGGTACGAGCAGTACTTC.

The chain is built from TRBV19 and TRBJ1-5; D uncertain. The CDR3 extends over 14 amino acids. Germline CDR1 reads LNHDA; CDR2 reads SQIVND (reference sequence). Trimming stripped 2 bases from V and 11 bases from J, with 16 bases between. The CDR3 DNA follows: TGTGCCAGTAGTATAACCCGGACCCTTACTTCCCAGCATTTT. Its protein product is CASSITRTLTSQHF. Drawing the rest from reference TRBV19 and TRBJ1-5, the complete variable domain is DGGITQSPKYLFRKEGQNVTLSCEQNLNHDAMYWYRQDPGQGLRLIYYSQIVNDFQKGDIAEGYSVSREKKESFPLTVTSAQKNPTAFYLCASSITRTLTSQHFGDGTRLSIL.

There are many counts of this clonotype. The chain employs TRBV5-4 and TRBJ2-3; 11 bases match TRBD2. This CDR3 comprises 15 residues. CDR1 is SGHNT, CDR2 YYREEE, per germline (reference sequence). The V segment lost 3 bases and the J segment 2 bases; nucleotides outside the gene matches: 2. Here the CDR3 reads CASSYSGGDTDTQYF. CDR3 in DNA: TGTGCCAGCAGCTATAGCGGGGGGGACACAGATACGCAGTATTTT.

This clonotype was observed at least ten times. The chain combines TRBV15 with TRBJ2-5; D remains unclear. The V gene's germline CDR1 is LNHNV and CDR2 YYDKDF (reference sequence). Trimming removed 8 bases from V and 2 bases from J, with 12 bases in between. The CDR3 sequence is 13 residues long. The CDR3 nucleotides read TGTGCCACCTCCTCCGGTCTACAAGAGACCCAGTACTTC. This encodes CATSSGLQETQYF.

The CDR3: CAWSGRGDTGELFF. The CDR3 coding sequence is TGTGCCTGGAGTGGAAGGGGCGACACCGGGGAGCTGTTTTTT. V usage is TRBV19 and J usage is TRBJ2-2, with D possibly matching TRBD1 (5 bases). The germline V gene has CDR1 LNHDA and CDR2 SQIVND (reference sequence). The V end was cut by 11 bases, the J end by 3 bases, with 16 bases between. The CDR3 extends over 14 amino acids.

The J gene is TRBJ2-7, the V gene TRBV10-3; TRBD2 matches at 10 bases. The CDR3 sequence is 17 residues long. CDR1 is ENHRY and CDR2 is SYGVKD in the germline V gene. The junction had 17 bases not matched to a gene; V was cut back by 8 bases and J by 4 bases. The CDR3 loop is CAIRATSGEGSGYEQYF. The CDR3 DNA sequence: TGTGCCATCCGGGCCACTAGCGGGGAGGGGTCTGGTTACGAGCAGTACTTC.

V and J are TRBV7-9 and TRBJ2-1, with 9 bases lining up with TRBD1. The CDR3 totals 13 residues. Unmatched junction bases numbered 8, after V lost 10 bases and J lost 7 bases. Per the germline V gene, CDR1 is SEHNR and CDR2 is FQNEAQ (reference sequence). The CDR3 DNA sequence: TGTGCCATTCCGGGACAGGGAAAGAATGAGCAGTTCTTC. Protein product: CAIPGQGKNEQFF. The full variable domain, in which reference TRBV7-9 and TRBJ2-1 provide the parts outside the CDR3, is DTGVSQNPRHKITKRGQNVTFRCDPISEHNRLYWYRQTLGQGPEFLTYFQNEAQLEKSRLLSDRFSAERPKGSFSTLEIQRTEQGDSAMYLCAIPGQGKNEQFFGPGTRLTVL.

In this sample, this clonotype turned up many times. CDR3 region: CASSQVQLYEQYF. Here the CDR3 DNA reads TGTGCCAGCAGCCAAGTCCAGTTGTACGAGCAGTACTTC. V usage is TRBV3-1 and J usage is TRBJ2-7; no definite D call. Looked up from germline, CDR1 is LGHDT and CDR2 is YNNKEL (reference sequence). With 1 base removed from V and 4 bases from J, the gap between germline ends came to 8 bases. The CDR3 is 13 amino acids.

This clonotype has ten or more counts. The chain joins TRBV5-4 to TRBJ2-5, with TRBD2 identical over 13 bases. The CDR3 consists of 17 residues. CDR1 and CDR2 (germline): SGHNT, YYREEE (reference sequence). Trimming removed 2 bases from V and 7 bases from J; junction bases left unmatched: 11. The CDR3 DNA follows: TGTGCCAGCAGCTTTGCTACTAGCGGGGGGGCCTATGCGACCCAGTACTTC. It specifies CASSFATSGGAYATQYF.

The chain is built from TRBV24-1 and TRBJ1-1; possibly TRBD1 for D (6 bases). V lost 3 bases and J 7 bases, leaving 14 bases between the germline ends. Germline V gives CDR1 KGHDR, CDR2 SFDVKD. The CDR3 is made up of 14 amino acids. The CDR3 DNA sequence: TGTGCCACCAGTGATGGGGGATCCAGGGGTGAAGCTTTCTTT. It encodes CATSDGGSRGEAFF.

In this sample, this clonotype turned up many times. The chain links TRBV6-2 or TRBV6-3 to TRBJ2-3, with 12 bases aligning to TRBD2. The J segment lost 0 bases and the V segment lost 1 base, leaving 2 bases of the junction unmatched. The CDR3 is 17 residues long. Germline CDR1 and CDR2: MNHEY and SVGEGT. The CDR3 nucleotides read TGTGCCAGCAGTTACTTTGGGACTAGCGGGAGCACAGATACGCAGTATTTT. Residues: CASSYFGTSGSTDTQYF.

This clonotype was counted ten times or more. The genes are TRBV7-8 and TRBJ2-7; D ambiguous. The germline V gene has CDR1 SGHVS and CDR2 FQNEAQ. V lost 6 bases, J lost 2 bases, and 11 bases lay in between. The CDR3 runs 13 residues. Here the CDR3 reads CASSIDGPYEQYF. CDR3 in DNA: TGTGCCAGCAGTATTGACGGGCCCTACGAGCAGTACTTC. Full variable domain (missing parts from reference TRBV7-8 and TRBJ2-7): GAGVSQSPRYKVAKRGQDVALRCDPISGHVSLFWYQQALGQGPEFLTYFQNEAQLDKSGLPSDRFFAERPEGSVSTLKIQRTQQEDSAVYLCASSIDGPYEQYFGPGTRLTVT.

The sample holds one count of this clonotype. The chain uses TRBV29-1 and TRBJ2-1; 7 bases align to TRBD2. V was pared by 7 bases and J by 4 bases, with 7 bases of the junction left unmatched. The CDR3 is 13 amino acids. CDR1 is SQVTM and CDR2 is ANQGSEA in the germline V gene. DNA of the CDR3: TGCAGCGGCGAAACTAGCGCATACAATGAGCAGTTCTTC. Amino acids: CSGETSAYNEQFF.

This clonotype was detected many times. The CDR3 spells CASSWGTASTDTQYF. Here the CDR3 DNA reads TGTGCCAGCAGCTGGGGGACAGCTAGCACAGATACGCAGTATTTT. The chain joins TRBV7-3 to TRBJ2-3, with 7 bases that match TRBD1. This CDR3 comprises 15 residues. Germline loops: CDR1 SGHTA, CDR2 FQGTGA. Trimming took 4 bases from V and 0 from J; bases not matched to a gene: 4. The variable domain in full, completed from reference TRBV7-3 and TRBJ2-3, reads GAGVSQTPSNKVTEKGKYVELRCDPISGHTALYWYRQSLGQGPEFLIYFQGTGAADDSGLPNDRFFAVRPEGSVSTLKIQRTERGDSAVYLCASSWGTASTDTQYFGPGTRLTVL.

This clonotype has just a few counts. A much larger clonotype is one base distant, so this may be a read error. This chain links TRBV12-3 or TRBV12-4 with TRBJ1-2; perhaps TRBD1 as D (5 bases). The CDR3 sequence is 14 residues long. V dropped 1 base and J dropped 4 bases, with 10 bases sitting between them. The CDR3, as DNA: TGTGCCAGCAGTTTAGATGTCAGGGTCTATGGCTACACCTTC. It yields the protein CASSLDVRVYGYTF.

This clonotype appeared many times. V gene TRBV25-1 combines with J gene TRBJ2-5, with TRBD2 matching 8 bases. V was pared by 5 bases and J by 3 bases, with 5 bases of the junction left unmatched. The CDR3 contains 14 residues. From germline, CDR1 is MGHDK and CDR2 SYGVNS. The CDR3 bases are TGTGCCAGCAGTAGGTCAGCGGGGGAAGAGACCCAGTACTTC. This codes for CASSRSAGEETQYF.

This clonotype was found a few times. V is TRBV11-1 and J is TRBJ1-5; 9 positions match TRBD1. After removal of 3 bases from V and 0 bases from J, the junction contained 21 bases not matched to a gene. Germline V gene data show CDR1 as SGHAT and CDR2 as FQDESV (reference sequence). The CDR3 sequence is 22 residues long. The CDR3 region is CASSFPDRGRGSSANSNQPQHF. In DNA form, the CDR3 reads TGTGCCAGCAGCTTCCCGGACAGGGGCCGTGGGTCCTCCGCTAATAGCAATCAGCCCCAGCATTTT.

Concerning this clonotype itself: A read error is possible here, since a much larger clone lies one base away. The V call is TRBV19, the J call TRBJ1-1; no clear D. In germline, CDR1 is LNHDA, CDR2 SQIVND (reference sequence). This CDR3 has 13 residues. The CDR3, as DNA: TGTGCCAGTAACGTAGATACGAACGCTGAAGCTTTCTTT. Protein: CASNVDTNAEAFF.

Note on this clonotype: This may come from a read error, since a much larger clone is one base off. The V gene is TRBV7-3, the J gene TRBJ2-2; D is perhaps TRBD2 (5 bases). The CDR3 sequence is 9 residues long. Germline V lookup: CDR1 SGHTA, CDR2 FQGTGA. The CDR3 coding sequence is TGTGCGAACACCGGGGAGCCGTTTTTT. The encoded protein is CANTGEPFF.

This clonotype has a count of ten or more. The J gene is TRBJ2-5, the V gene TRBV6-1, with a weak D call TRBD1 (5 bases). The CDR3 contains 16 residues. Germline V gene sequence: CDR1 MNHNS, CDR2 SASEGT. V dropped 4 bases and J dropped 2 bases, with 17 bases sitting between them. CDR3 coding DNA: TGTGCCAGCAGTGCCAGCCCAGGGCTGAGACAAGAGACCCAGTACTTC. This sequence encodes CASSASPGLRQETQYF.

Ten or more counts support this clonotype. The rearrangement joins TRBV7-2 to TRBJ1-2; TRBD1 might be the D (6 bases). The V gene's germline CDR1 is SGHTA and CDR2 FQGNSA. This CDR3 is 14 amino acids long. Trimming removed 4 bases at V and 8 bases at J, with 17 bases between. The DNA for the CDR3 is TGTGCCAGCAGCTCACCCAGGGGATTAGGAGGCTACACCTTC. Residues: CASSSPRGLGGYTF.

This chain links TRBV10-3 with TRBJ2-2, with D uncertain. Germline CDR1 reads ENHRY; CDR2 reads SYGVKD. The germline V and J ends were trimmed by 4 bases and 3 bases, with 12 bases remaining between them. This CDR3 has 15 amino acids. DNA for the CDR3: TGTGCCATCAGTGCCCGGCTAGTGGACACCGGGGAGCTGTTTTTT. It yields the protein CAISARLVDTGELFF.

This clonotype was observed a few times. The chain couples TRBV7-9 to TRBJ2-5; 8 bases line up with TRBD2. Unmatched junction bases numbered 13, after V lost 1 base and J lost 9 bases. Germline V gives CDR1 SEHNR, CDR2 FQNEAQ (reference sequence). The CDR3 is 16 amino acids. The CDR3 DNA follows: TGTGCCAGCAGCTTAGAATCGCGGGGGGCAACCGGGGCCCAGTACTTC. This encodes CASSLESRGATGAQYF.

The rearrangement links TRBV24-1 to TRBJ2-5, with 11 bases matching TRBD1. The V and J ends lost 4 bases and 5 bases, in that order; junction bases with no gene match: 5. The CDR3 contains 15 residues. Germline CDR1 reads KGHDR; CDR2 reads SFDVKD. CDR3 nucleotides: TGTGCCACCAGTGAGAGGACAGGGGGCTTCGAGACCCAGTACTTC. It is translated as CATSERTGGFETQYF.